This T cell receptor beta chain is drawn from a study of T-cell memory formation after mild COVID-19. The germline gives CDR1 SGHTA, CDR2 FQGTGA. J lost 4 bases, V lost 5 bases, and 6 bases had no gene match. The CDR3 extends over 14 amino acids. Regarding the study as a whole: Clones contracting day 15 to 85 were balanced CD4/CD8; later expanders leaned CD4+.

5'RACE with constant-segment primers built TCRalpha and TCRbeta cDNA libraries with UMIs. Via MiXCR, TCRdb re-called the 5' RACE reads, giving one row per CDR3 protein. The sample lists fewer than 250,000 distinct CDR3 sequences; about 10% were seen once. Turning to this clonotype: Its antigen remains unidentified.

The receptor comes from a man aged 18 to 29 who had mild COVID-19 (a few samples of this study predate the infection). Cell type and time point are not known. The sample taken for sequencing was PBMCs or a T cell subset sorted from them (not recorded which). The chain combines TRBV7-3 with TRBJ2-3; 7 nucleotides agree with TRBD2. In DNA form, the CDR3 reads TGTGCCAGCAGCCCTAGACTAGCTGCAGATACGCAGTATTTT. It translates to CASSPRLAADTQYF.